This T cell receptor beta chain originates from a study of CD8+ T cells in alopecia areata. Study-wide background: At a dose of 5 to 10 mg twice daily, oral tofacitinib was given to treated patients.

Sequencing used cDNA as its template, made by extracting RNA and reverse transcribing it. Data came from immunoSEQ multiplex PCR; TCRdb stores just in-frame clones and leaves some out. The sample has more than 95,000 clones; approximately 38% are singletons. This CDR3 region has 13 residues. V was pared by 4 bases and J by 6 bases, with 13 bases between. Germline V lookup: CDR1 MDHEN, CDR2 SYDVKM. Study-wide points: Lesional scalp, especially alopecia totalis/universalis, showed higher clonality than normal scalp.

Turning to this clone: No antigen is known for it.

This TCR was recovered from a human donor with alopecia areata. The specimen sequenced was CD4+ T cells sorted from blood. The chain is built from TRBV28 and TRBJ2-7; D is possibly TRBD1 (5 bases). The CDR3 DNA sequence: TGTGCCAGCAGTTCAGCACAGGACGGCGAGCAGTACTTC. Translating it yields CASSSAQDGEQYF.